A single sample is the source of the 15 T cell receptor beta chains below, sequenced in a study of post-analysis software for immune sequencing data. Study-wide points: In patients, TRBV5-6, TRBV5-1 and TRBV20-1 belonged to roughly five TRBV segments found more frequently than in controls.

cDNA libraries of TCR beta carried unique molecular identifiers. TCRdb independently ran MiXCR on the PCR reads; one entry per CDR3 protein. The sample has hundreds of thousands of distinct CDR3 sequences, about 27% seen once. No antigen has been identified for these receptors. Material: blood. Every receptor here comes from a girl aged 10-17 years with multiple sclerosis.

CDR3 amino acids: CASSRGTGDPAGNTIYF. In DNA, the CDR3 is TGTGCCAGCAGTCGCGGGACAGGGGATCCTGCTGGAAACACCATATATTTT. The V and J genes are TRBV28 and TRBJ1-3, with 10 bases matching TRBD1. This CDR3 spans 17 amino acids. V shed 5 bases, J shed 2 bases, and the junction held 9 bases outside the gene matches. CDR1 MDHEN and CDR2 SYDVKM come from the germline V gene.

V usage is TRBV12-3 or TRBV12-4 and J usage is TRBJ2-5; 7 bases align to TRBD1. V was clipped by 6 bases and J by 5 bases; unmatched bases: 9. This CDR3 region has 14 residues. In DNA, the CDR3 is TGTGCCAGCAGCACGACAGGGATTGAGGAGACCCAGTACTTC. Encoded protein: CASSTTGIEETQYF.

In its sample, this clonotype was seen a few times. J is TRBJ1-5 and V is TRBV6-6; D is uncertain. The CDR3 is 13 residues long. V lost 1 base, J lost 0 bases, and 1 base lay in between. Germline V gives CDR1 MNHNY, CDR2 SVGAGI (reference sequence). CDR3 in amino acids: CASSYFSNQPQHF. The CDR3, as DNA: TGTGCCAGCAGTTACTTTAGCAATCAGCCCCAGCATTTT.

This chain joins TRBV24-1 and TRBJ1-5, with TRBD1 as a possible D gene (5 bases). V lost 5 bases and J lost 4, with 11 bases in between. This CDR3 contains 14 residues. Germline assignment: CDR1 KGHDR and CDR2 SFDVKD. CDR3 in amino acids: CATSVTATNQPQHF. DNA of the CDR3: TGTGCCACCAGTGTGACAGCGACTAATCAGCCCCAGCATTTT.

V and J are TRBV20-1 and TRBJ2-7; possible D gene TRBD2, 7 bases. This CDR3 comprises 14 residues. Germline CDR1 DFQATT, CDR2 SNEGSKA (reference sequence). V was shortened by 5 bases and J by 2 bases, with 16 bases between the two germline ends. The CDR3 region has the DNA TGCAGTGCTGAAGGGGGGGTTTTACCCTACGAGCAGTACTTC. As protein: CSAEGGVLPYEQYF.

There are a few counts of this clonotype. CDR3 in amino acids: CASSVAHGVAGGSSYNEQFF. The CDR3 coding sequence is TGTGCCAGCAGCGTAGCCCACGGGGTAGCGGGGGGATCGTCCTACAATGAGCAGTTCTTC. This rearrangement joins TRBV9 to TRBJ2-1; 10 bases are shared with TRBD2. V lost 0 bases to trimming and J lost 1 base; unmatched junction nucleotides: 13. Germline V lookup: CDR1 SGDLS, CDR2 YYNGEE. The CDR3 spans 20 residues.

V gene TRBV6-2 or TRBV6-3 combines with J gene TRBJ2-1, with TRBD2 identical over 7 bases. This CDR3 contains 14 residues. Unmatched junction bases numbered 4, after V lost 7 bases and J lost 1 base. Germline values: CDR1 MNHEY, CDR2 SVGEGT. The CDR3 DNA follows: TGTGCCAGCATCCAGGGAGGGTCCTACAATGAGCAGTTCTTC. It codes for CASIQGGSYNEQFF.

The V gene is TRBV6-1, the J gene TRBJ1-5, with a weak D call TRBD1 (5 bases). Trimming shortened V by 2 bases and J by 0 bases, and 17 bases separated the two germline ends. This CDR3 is built from 18 residues. CDR1 is MNHNS, CDR2 SASEGT, per germline. CDR3 in amino acids: CASSELGAATYSNQPQHF. Here the CDR3 DNA reads TGTGCCAGCAGTGAATTAGGGGCAGCAACCTATAGCAATCAGCCCCAGCATTTT.

The gene calls are TRBV30 and TRBJ1-4; D is ambiguous. Per the germline V gene, CDR1 is GTSNPN and CDR2 is SVGIG (reference sequence). The V gene lost 2 bases and the J gene lost 11 bases, with 12 bases spanning the gap. The CDR3 extends over 12 amino acids. CDR3 loop: CAWSPDAGKLFF. The CDR3 DNA follows: TGTGCCTGGAGTCCAGACGCCGGGAAACTGTTTTTT.

This clonotype was counted at least ten times. The chain employs TRBV7-2 and TRBJ2-7; D is ambiguous. V lost 5 bases, J lost 0 bases, and 14 bases lay in between. Germline-derived CDR1 and CDR2 are SGHTA and FQGNSA. CDR3 length: 15 residues. The CDR3 coding sequence is TGTGCCAGCAGCCCACCCGGCAGTAGCTCCTACGAGCAGTACTTC. Protein product: CASSPPGSSSYEQYF.

V is TRBV29-1 and J is TRBJ2-1; D is unresolved. The V end lost 3 bases, the J end lost 8 bases, and 14 bases lay between the germline ends. Germline lookup yields CDR1 SQVTM and CDR2 ANQGSEA. This CDR3 has 13 amino acids. The CDR3 reads CSVDYSGGHEQFF. The CDR3 region has the DNA TGCAGCGTTGATTATTCGGGTGGACATGAGCAGTTCTTC.

The table lists this clonotype with a few counts. This chain links TRBV29-1 with TRBJ2-3; D ambiguous. Germline loops: CDR1 SQVTM, CDR2 ANQGSEA. This CDR3 is 12 amino acids long. The germline V and J ends were trimmed by 4 bases and 0 bases, with 5 bases remaining between them. This CDR3 reads CSVAYSTDTQYF. The CDR3 nucleotides read TGCAGCGTTGCCTATAGCACAGATACGCAGTATTTT.

This clonotype has just a few counts. The chain uses TRBV12-3 or TRBV12-4 and TRBJ2-1; D unclear. The V end was cut by 6 bases, the J end by 5 bases, with 14 bases between. The CDR3 runs to 14 residues. For the CDR3, the DNA is TGTGCCAGCAGCCATCAAACTCGGAACAATGAGCAGTTCTTC. This encodes CASSHQTRNNEQFF.

The rearrangement uses TRBV28 and TRBJ2-1, with 9 bases lining up with TRBD1. The V and J ends lost 4 bases and 2 bases, in that order; junction bases with no gene match: 3. The CDR3 contains 15 residues. Per the germline V gene, CDR1 is MDHEN and CDR2 is SYDVKM. The CDR3 bases are TGTGCCAGCAGTTCTCACAGGGGGCCCTACAATGAGCAGTTCTTC. This encodes CASSSHRGPYNEQFF. Supplemented by reference TRBV28 and TRBJ2-1, the full variable domain reads DVKVTQSSRYLVKRTGEKVFLECVQDMDHENMFWYRQDPGLGLRLIYFSYDVKMKEKGDIPEGYSVSREKKERFSLILESASTNQTSMYLCASSSHRGPYNEQFFGPGTRLTVL.

The CDR3 is CASSIQGDYGYTF. In nucleotides, the CDR3 is TGTGCCAGCAGTATACAGGGAGACTATGGCTACACCTTC. The chain combines TRBV6-6 with TRBJ1-2, with a weak D call TRBD1 (6 bases). CDR1 and CDR2 from the germline V gene are MNHNY and SVGAGI (reference sequence). CDR3 length: 13 amino acids. Trimming stripped 5 bases from V and 3 bases from J, with 10 bases between.